Listed below are T cell receptor beta chains from one sample, sequenced in a study of cytomegalovirus exposure and HLA in healthy donors. The data were produced by immunoSEQ multiplex PCR, yet TCRdb's version contains in-frame clones alone and is incomplete. The sample lists approximately 150,000 clones; 91% were seen once. Material: PBMCs. The source of these receptors is a woman aged 18-29 years in good health and CMV-seropositive. The CDR3 runs from the conserved cysteine through the conserved F or W. A D gene is named only where the DNA matches it firmly. Clone size is given for some rows only: seen once, a few or many times, or a class if the clone is expanded.

TRBJ1-2 | - | TRBV5-6 | once | CASSAVEGADYGYTF | TGTGCCAGCAGCGCCGTAGAAGGGGCGGACTATGGCTACACCTTC
TRBJ2-7 | TRBD1 | TRBV29-1 | - | CSVVPRDRAYEQYF | TGCAGCGTTGTGCCCCGGGACAGAGCGTACGAGCAGTACTTC
TRBJ2-6 | TRBD2 | TRBV18 | - | CASSLAGQPSGANVLTF | TGTGCCAGCTCACTAGCGGGCCAACCTTCTGGGGCCAACGTCCTGACTTTC
TRBJ2-7 | - | TRBV4-1 | - | CASSPAPGLQQIGSYEQYF | TGCGCCAGCAGCCCAGCCCCGGGACTCCAACAGATAGGATCCTACGAGCAGTACTTC
TRBJ2-5 | TRBD1 | TRBV6-1 | - | CASRGPGGRRETQYF | TGTGCCAGCAGGGGACCAGGGGGCCGTCGGGAGACCCAGTACTTC
TRBJ2-3 | TRBD2 | TRBV2 | - | CASSKSGLAGGYDTQYF | TGTGCCAGCAGTAAGAGCGGACTAGCGGGGGGGTACGATACGCAGTATTTT
TRBJ2-7 | TRBD1 | TRBV6-1 | - | CASTPRQGAYEQYF | TGTGCCAGCACCCCTCGGCAGGGGGCCTACGAGCAGTACTTC
TRBJ2-1 | TRBD1 | TRBV6-5 | - | CASSYGFGTGRNEQFF | TGTGCCAGCAGTTACGGATTCGGGACAGGGAGAAATGAGCAGTTCTTC
TRBJ1-5 | - | TRBV11-2 | - | CASSQEPQGPQHF | TGTGCCAGCAGCCAAGAACCTCAGGGGCCCCAGCATTTT
TRBJ1-2 | TRBD1 | TRBV7-8 | - | CASSLFGQGNYGYTF | TGTGCCAGCAGCTTATTCGGACAGGGGAACTATGGCTACACCTTC
TRBJ2-1 | TRBD1 | TRBV6-5 | - | CACGRRTGINEQFF | TGTGCCTGCGGCAGAAGGACAGGGATCAATGAGCAGTTCTTC
TRBJ2-3 | - | TRBV6-4 | - | CASSDGTSSTDTQYF | TGTGCCAGCAGTGACGGGACATCTAGCACAGATACGCAGTATTTT
TRBJ1-5 | - | TRBV23-1 | - | CASKVQTASNQPQHF | TGCGCCAGCAAGGTCCAGACAGCGAGCAATCAGCCCCAGCATTTT
TRBJ1-2 | TRBD1 | TRBV5-4 | - | CASSLPGQNYGYTF | TGTGCCAGCAGCTTACCGGGACAGAACTATGGCTACACCTTC